These 12 T cell receptor beta chains came from one sample sequenced in a study of CD8 T cells in Susac syndrome. RNA amounts of about 0.5 to 1 ug underwent reverse transcription with random hexamers. TCRdb independently ran MiXCR on the immunoSEQ multiplex PCR reads; one entry per CDR3 protein. The table lists some 300,000 distinct CDR3 sequences, approximately 85% of them singletons, with 0.2% to 0.25% in the top ten. Input material: CD8+ T cells from PBMCs. These receptors all come from a human donor with multiple sclerosis.

This clonotype has only a few counts. V is TRBV27 and J is TRBJ2-7, with D possibly matching TRBD2 (6 bases). The CDR3 sequence is 14 residues long. With 5 bases removed from V and 2 bases from J, the gap between germline ends came to 13 bases. Germline V lookup: CDR1 MNHEY, CDR2 SMNVEV (reference sequence). The DNA of the CDR3 is TGTGCCAGCAGTCCGTTAGCGGCCCCCTACGAGCAGTACTTC. Its protein is CASSPLAAPYEQYF.

The V and J genes are TRBV30 and TRBJ2-7; D unclear. CDR1 and CDR2 from the germline V gene are GTSNPN and SVGIG (reference sequence). Trimming shortened V by 0 bases and J by 6 bases, and 12 bases separated the two germline ends. The CDR3 spans 13 residues. The CDR3 DNA reads as TGTGCCTGGAGTGTCTCCCTTTCTACCGAGCAGTACTTC. Translated, it gives CAWSVSLSTEQYF.

The V and J genes are TRBV19 and TRBJ2-1; unclear D gene. The CDR3 loop spans 15 amino acids. CDR1 and CDR2 from the germline V gene are LNHDA and SQIVND (reference sequence). The V end lost 9 bases, the J end lost 0 bases, and 15 bases lay between the germline ends. In nucleotides, the CDR3 is TGTGCCAGCACCGAGGTTTTTAGCTCCTACAATGAGCAGTTCTTC. Translating gives CASTEVFSSYNEQFF.

This clonotype was recorded a few times. This chain uses TRBV11-2 with TRBJ2-7; D gene ambiguous. Germline values: CDR1 SGHAT, CDR2 FQNNGV. The CDR3 consists of 10 residues. The ends were cut back, 3 bases at V and 3 bases at J, with 0 bases in the middle. For the CDR3, the DNA is TGTGCCAGCAGCTTCTACGAGCAGTACTTC. Translating gives CASSFYEQYF.

The V and J genes are TRBV29-1 and TRBJ2-1; TRBD2 aligns across 7 bases. The CDR3 extends over 12 amino acids. The germline V gene has CDR1 SQVTM and CDR2 ANQGSEA. Germline trimming cut 8 bases from V and 9 bases from J; bases unmatched to any gene: 10. CDR3 in amino acids: CSPSTGGGEQFF. Written as DNA, the CDR3 is TGCAGCCCTAGTACGGGGGGTGGTGAGCAGTTCTTC.

This clonotype was detected only once. The CDR3 reads CSAWGLPNTGELFF. CDR3 DNA sequence: TGCAGCGCTTGGGGACTTCCTAACACCGGGGAGCTGTTTTTT. The chain employs TRBV29-1 and TRBJ2-2, with D possibly TRBD2 on 6 matching bases. The germline V gene has CDR1 SQVTM and CDR2 ANQGSEA. The CDR3 is 14 residues long. V was trimmed by 7 bases and J by 2 bases, leaving 14 bases between them.

The chain is built from TRBV21-1 and TRBJ2-7; the DNA was not used to check the table's D call, TRBD2. TRBV21-1 is shown as a pseudogene. The CDR3 has 21 residues. In nucleotides, the CDR3 is TGTGCCAGCAGCAAAGTGGCCAAAACTGAGGAAGGGCGTATGATCCTTGGGGAGCAGTACTTC. It is translated as CASSKVAKTEEGRMILGEQYF.

The chain couples TRBV4-3 to TRBJ1-2; TRBD1 matches at 9 bases. Germline V gene lookup returns CDR1 LGHNA and CDR2 YSLEER. The CDR3 contains 15 residues. V shed 2 bases, J shed 4 bases, and the junction held 5 bases outside the gene matches. This CDR3 is CASSQYRGLGYGYTF. The CDR3 DNA reads TGCGCCAGCAGCCAATACAGGGGGCTAGGCTATGGCTACACCTTC.

This clonotype was seen only a few times. The chain employs TRBV5-6 and TRBJ1-2, with D possibly TRBD1 on 6 matching bases. From germline, CDR1 is SGHDT and CDR2 YYEEEE. Trimming left V 4 bases short and J 1 base short, with 14 bases between. The CDR3 is made up of 15 amino acids. CDR3 loop: CASSPWTEVNYGYTF. CDR3 in DNA: TGTGCCAGCAGCCCCTGGACAGAAGTTAACTATGGCTACACCTTC.

This clonotype has a handful of counts. CDR3 nucleotide sequence: TGTGCCAGCACCTTATCATGGGGCACTGAAGCTTTCTTT. Amino acid sequence: CASTLSWGTEAFF. This chain links TRBV12-3 or TRBV12-4 with TRBJ1-1; D unclear. V was cut by 7 bases and J by 4 bases, with 13 bases left in between. The CDR3 totals 13 residues.

V and J are TRBV29-1 and TRBJ1-2; D is perhaps TRBD1 (5 bases). The V and J ends lost 6 bases and 1 base respectively, with 12 bases between them. The CDR3 runs to 13 residues. The germline CDR1 and CDR2 sequences are SQVTM and ANQGSEA. As DNA, the CDR3 is TGCAGCGTGGGAGACAGCGATAACTATGGCTACACCTTC. Amino acid sequence: CSVGDSDNYGYTF.

This clonotype was seen a handful of times. V gene TRBV6-5 combines with J gene TRBJ2-7; TRBD2 might be the D (5 bases). The V end was cut by 2 bases, the J end by 6 bases, with 8 bases between. This CDR3 has 12 amino acids. CDR1 and CDR2 (germline): MNHEY, SVGAGI. The CDR3 sequence: CASSYGSGEQYF. CDR3 in DNA: TGTGCCAGCAGTTACGGGAGTGGCGAGCAGTACTTC.